The sequence of this TCR beta chain was determined in a study of blood T cell repertoires in COVID-19. As for the study in general: From the United States, Italy and Spain came samples of acute and convalescent COVID-19.

This clone has a handful of counts. Trimming removed 4 bases from V and 5 bases from J, with 15 bases in between. The germline gives CDR1 MNHEY, CDR2 SVGAGI. The CDR3 extends over 15 amino acids. Original processing notes: Estimates of nucleated cell counts were drawn from the amplification of reference gene primers. Some clones are missing from TCRdb's copy, which holds only in-frame ones; the method was immunoSEQ multiplex PCR. That table gives V, J and clone size, and the DNA gave D and trimming. Seen here are 470,000 or so clones, 70% to 90% observed once, and the top ten hold 3% to 4%. The chain is built from TRBV6-5 and TRBJ1-5, with D perhaps TRBD1 (5 bases). Sample: peripheral blood. This receptor was obtained from a human donor in a cohort sampled during active COVID-19. As DNA, the CDR3 is TGTGCCAGCAGTTCGTCAGGGAGGAGGCATCAGCCCCAGCATTTT. It is translated as CASSSSGRRHQPQHF.